The clone carrying this T cell receptor (beta chain) was found many times. The antigen remains undetermined. Coverage ceases 3 residues before the CDR3 finishes, and the germline J gene fills in the end. Germline assignment: CDR1 KGHSH and CDR2 LQKENI. V was pared by 8 bases and J by 1 base, with 4 bases of the junction left unmatched. This CDR3 is 13 amino acids long. These data belong to a study of T cell clonality in common variable immunodeficiency. Reduced serum IgG, IgA and/or IgM plus specific antibody deficiency defined CVID. The CVID group had under 16 females and fewer than 35 males, mean age about 36. Most patients and controls had Caucasian heritage. Study-wide findings and caveats: Common variable immunodeficiency TCR beta sequences reportedly had fewer deletions and N-nucleotide insertions.

Some clones are missing from TCRdb's copy, which holds only in-frame ones; the method was immunoSEQ multiplex PCR. Recorded here are about 23,000 clones, with no singletons, and the ten leading clones hold approximately 10%. The J gene is TRBJ1-1, the V gene TRBV18; TRBD1 agrees at 7 bases. The sequenced sample was peripheral blood mononuclear cells. This sequence was found in a human donor with common variable immunodeficiency. The CDR3 protein is CASRDSPNTEAFF. The CDR3 bases that were read are TGTGCCAGCCGGGACAGTCCGAACACTGAA.